This T cell receptor (beta chain) was sequenced for a study of T-cell reconstitution after alpha-beta-depleted transplantation in children. CDR1 is SNHLY, CDR2 FYNNEI, per germline. The CDR3 loop spans 18 amino acids. J lost 3 bases, V lost 6 bases, and 12 bases had no gene match. Preparing the TCRbeta library involved the use of unique molecular identifiers. One entry per CDR3 protein results from TCRdb running MiXCR on the PCR reads. Of 490,000 or so distinct CDR3 sequences listed, roughly a tenth are singletons. Study-wide results and limits: From newly produced T cells came most of the T-cell counts and diversity one year after transplant. TCRbeta diversity was high at day 60 in some patients (a result of surviving recipient T cells and thymic progenitors).

About this clonotype itself: Its specificity is not known. A much larger clone lies one base from this, so it may be a read error.

Sequenced material: PBMCs, taken before TCRalphabeta/CD19-depleted stem cell transplant. The V call is TRBV2, the J call TRBJ2-1, with 12 bases matching TRBD2. This TCR was recovered from a child aged 2 to 15 with inherited bone marrow failure, due to receive a stem cell transplant. The CDR3 here is CASRIRTSGIHYYNEQFF. CDR3 DNA sequence: TGTGCCAGCAGAATCCGGACTAGCGGGATTCACTACTACAATGAGCAGTTCTTC.